This T cell receptor (beta chain) was identified in a study of response to subunit inactivated influenza vaccine. Findings and limits, study-wide: With each seasonal influenza vaccination, the authors suggested, few new T cells are recruited.

Trimming took off 4 bases at V and 5 bases at J, with 14 bases between the two ends. The CDR3 has 15 amino acids. MiXCR, run by TCRdb on the RT-PCR reads, gives a single entry per CDR3 protein. The sample gives 200,000 to 300,000 distinct CDR3 sequences, over 9% of which show up once; 7.8% is in the top ten. A word on this clonotype: Antigen unknown.

This specimen consisted of non-naive T cells sorted from PBMCs, obtained around 14 days before vaccination. This TCR was recovered from a man in his forties or fifties who received an inactivated influenza vaccine. This chain joins TRBV12-3 or TRBV12-4 and TRBJ2-2, with D possibly matching TRBD1 (5 bases). This chain's CDR3 is CASSSQGKQTGELFF. As DNA, the CDR3 is TGTGCCAGCAGTTCCCAGGGCAAACAAACCGGGGAGCTGTTTTTT.